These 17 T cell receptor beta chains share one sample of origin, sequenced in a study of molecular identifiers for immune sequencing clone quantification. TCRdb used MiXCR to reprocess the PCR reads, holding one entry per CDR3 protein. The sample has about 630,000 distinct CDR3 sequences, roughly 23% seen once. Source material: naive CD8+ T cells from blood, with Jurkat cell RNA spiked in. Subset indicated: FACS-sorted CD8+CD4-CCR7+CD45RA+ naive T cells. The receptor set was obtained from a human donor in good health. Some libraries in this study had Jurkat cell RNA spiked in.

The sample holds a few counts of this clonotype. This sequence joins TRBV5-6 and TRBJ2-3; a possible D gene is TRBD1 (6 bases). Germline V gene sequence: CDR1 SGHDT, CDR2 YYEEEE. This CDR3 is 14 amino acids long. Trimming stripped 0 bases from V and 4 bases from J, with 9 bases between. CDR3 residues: CASSLGRGSDTQYF. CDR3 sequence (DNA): TGTGCCAGCAGCTTGGGCAGGGGATCAGATACGCAGTATTTT.

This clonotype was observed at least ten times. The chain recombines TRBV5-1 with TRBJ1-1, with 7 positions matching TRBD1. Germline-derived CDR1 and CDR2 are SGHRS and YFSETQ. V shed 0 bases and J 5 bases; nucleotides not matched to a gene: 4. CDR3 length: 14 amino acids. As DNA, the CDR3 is TGCGCCAGCAGCTTGGAGGGGGCTGGGACTGAAGCTTTCTTT. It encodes CASSLEGAGTEAFF.

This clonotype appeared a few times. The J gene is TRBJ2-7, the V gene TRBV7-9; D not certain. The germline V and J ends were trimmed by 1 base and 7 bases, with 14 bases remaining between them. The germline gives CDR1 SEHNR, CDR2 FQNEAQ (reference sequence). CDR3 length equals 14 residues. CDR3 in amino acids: CASSLGLGPGEQYF. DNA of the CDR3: TGTGCCAGCAGCTTAGGCTTAGGGCCGGGTGAGCAGTACTTC. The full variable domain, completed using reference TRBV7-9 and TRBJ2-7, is DTGVSQNPRHKITKRGQNVTFRCDPISEHNRLYWYRQTLGQGPEFLTYFQNEAQLEKSRLLSDRFSAERPKGSFSTLEIQRTEQGDSAMYLCASSLGLGPGEQYFGPGTRLTVT.

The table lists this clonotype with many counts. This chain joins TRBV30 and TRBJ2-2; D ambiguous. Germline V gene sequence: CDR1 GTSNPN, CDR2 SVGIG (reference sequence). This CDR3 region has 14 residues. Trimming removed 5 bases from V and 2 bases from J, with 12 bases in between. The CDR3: CAWEIHRNTGELFF. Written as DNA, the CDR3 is TGTGCCTGGGAAATCCATAGAAACACCGGGGAGCTGTTTTTT.

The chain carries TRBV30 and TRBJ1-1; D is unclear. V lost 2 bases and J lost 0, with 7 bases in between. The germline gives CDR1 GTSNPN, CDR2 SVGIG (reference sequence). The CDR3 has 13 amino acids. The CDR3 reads CAWSPVMNTEAFF. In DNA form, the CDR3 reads TGTGCCTGGAGTCCCGTTATGAACACTGAAGCTTTCTTT.

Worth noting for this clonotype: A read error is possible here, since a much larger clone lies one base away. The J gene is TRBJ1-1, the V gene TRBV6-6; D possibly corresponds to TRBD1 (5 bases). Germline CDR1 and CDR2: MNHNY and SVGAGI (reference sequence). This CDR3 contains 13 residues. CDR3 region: CASNPTENTGAFF. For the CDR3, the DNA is TGTGCCAGCAACCCGACAGAAAACACTGGAGCTTTCTTT.

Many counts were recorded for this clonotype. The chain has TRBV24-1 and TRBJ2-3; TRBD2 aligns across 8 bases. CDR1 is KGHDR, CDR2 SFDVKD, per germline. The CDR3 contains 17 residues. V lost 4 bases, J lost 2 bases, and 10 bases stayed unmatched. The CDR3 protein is CATSDYLAGLSTDTQYF. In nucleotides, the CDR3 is TGTGCCACCAGTGACTACCTAGCGGGTCTCTCCACAGATACGCAGTATTTT.

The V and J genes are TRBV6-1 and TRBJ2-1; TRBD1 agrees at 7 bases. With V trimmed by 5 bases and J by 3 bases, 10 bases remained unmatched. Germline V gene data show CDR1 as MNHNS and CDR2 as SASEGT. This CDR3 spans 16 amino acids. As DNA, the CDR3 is TGTGCCAGCAGTTCCGACCGGGACAGAGTCTACAATGAGCAGTTCTTC. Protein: CASSSDRDRVYNEQFF.

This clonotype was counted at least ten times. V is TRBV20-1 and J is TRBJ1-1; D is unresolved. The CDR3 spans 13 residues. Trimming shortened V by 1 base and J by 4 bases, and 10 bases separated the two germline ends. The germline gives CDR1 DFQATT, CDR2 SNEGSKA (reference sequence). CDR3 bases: TGCAGTGCTAGAGTTCGGTTGGGCACTGAAGCTTTCTTT. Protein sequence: CSARVRLGTEAFF.

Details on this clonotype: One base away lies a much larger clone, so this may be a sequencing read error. The CDR3 loop is CSVETSGGPVLHTDTQYF. The DNA for the CDR3 is TGCAGTGTAGAGACTAGCGGGGGACCTGTACTGCACACAGATACGCAGTATTTT. The chain is built from TRBV20-1 and TRBJ2-3; TRBD2 matches at 12 bases. Germline V gene data show CDR1 as DFQATT and CDR2 as SNEGSKA (reference sequence). The CDR3 runs to 18 residues. Losses at the gene ends were 7 bases for V and 2 bases for J; bases not matched to a gene: 16.

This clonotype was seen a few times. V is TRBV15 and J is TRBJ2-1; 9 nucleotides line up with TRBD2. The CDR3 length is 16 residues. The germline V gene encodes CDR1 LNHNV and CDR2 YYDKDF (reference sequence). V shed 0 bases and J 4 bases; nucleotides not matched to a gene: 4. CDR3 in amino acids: CATSREAGGTYNEQFF. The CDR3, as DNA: TGTGCCACCAGCAGAGAGGCGGGGGGGACTTACAATGAGCAGTTCTTC.

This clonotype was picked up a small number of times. CDR3 nucleotides: TGTGCCAACCTCGGTGGAGCCCCCCTCTACGAGCAGTACTTC. It yields the protein CANLGGAPLYEQYF. This sequence joins TRBV19 and TRBJ2-7; no clear D. The CDR3 extends over 14 amino acids. Germline CDR1 and CDR2: LNHDA and SQIVND (reference sequence). V lost 10 bases and J lost 3, with 19 bases in between. Full variable domain (outside the CDR3, taken from reference TRBV19 and TRBJ2-7): DGGITQSPKYLFRKEGQNVTLSCEQNLNHDAMYWYRQDPGQGLRLIYYSQIVNDFQKGDIAEGYSVSREKKESFPLTVTSAQKNPTAFYLCANLGGAPLYEQYFGPGTRLTVT.

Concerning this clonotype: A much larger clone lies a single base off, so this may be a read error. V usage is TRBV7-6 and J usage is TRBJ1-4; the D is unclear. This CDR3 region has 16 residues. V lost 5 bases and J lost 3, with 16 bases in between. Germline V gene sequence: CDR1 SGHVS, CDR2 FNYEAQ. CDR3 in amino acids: CASSPLAAVANEKLFF. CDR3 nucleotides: TGTGCCAGCAGCCCCCTTGCTGCGGTAGCTAATGAAAAACTGTTTTTT.

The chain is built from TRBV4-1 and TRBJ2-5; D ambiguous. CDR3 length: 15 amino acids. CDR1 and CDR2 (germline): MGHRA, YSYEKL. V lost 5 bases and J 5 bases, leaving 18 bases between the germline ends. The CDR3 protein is CASSSRFWSAETQYF. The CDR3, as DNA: TGCGCCAGCAGCTCCCGGTTCTGGTCCGCGGAGACCCAGTACTTC.

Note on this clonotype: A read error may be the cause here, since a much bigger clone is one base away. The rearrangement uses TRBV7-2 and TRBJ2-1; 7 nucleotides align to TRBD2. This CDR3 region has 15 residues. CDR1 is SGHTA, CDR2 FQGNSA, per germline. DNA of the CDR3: TGTGCCAGCAGCTTTGAGGGACGGGACTACGATGAGCAGTTCTTC. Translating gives CASSFEGRDYDEQFF.

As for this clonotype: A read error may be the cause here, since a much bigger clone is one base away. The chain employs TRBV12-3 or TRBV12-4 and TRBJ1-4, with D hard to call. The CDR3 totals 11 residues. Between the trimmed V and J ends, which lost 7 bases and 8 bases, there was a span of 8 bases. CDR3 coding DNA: TGTGCCAGCACCTTGCACGAAAAACTGTTTTTT. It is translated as CASTLHEKLFF.

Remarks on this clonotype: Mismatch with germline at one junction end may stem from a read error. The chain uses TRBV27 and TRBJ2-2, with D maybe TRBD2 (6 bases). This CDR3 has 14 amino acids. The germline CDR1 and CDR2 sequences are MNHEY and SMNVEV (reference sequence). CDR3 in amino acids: CASRSGRDAGELVF. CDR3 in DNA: TGTGCCAGCAGATCGGGGCGGGACGCCGGGGAGCTGGTTTTT.